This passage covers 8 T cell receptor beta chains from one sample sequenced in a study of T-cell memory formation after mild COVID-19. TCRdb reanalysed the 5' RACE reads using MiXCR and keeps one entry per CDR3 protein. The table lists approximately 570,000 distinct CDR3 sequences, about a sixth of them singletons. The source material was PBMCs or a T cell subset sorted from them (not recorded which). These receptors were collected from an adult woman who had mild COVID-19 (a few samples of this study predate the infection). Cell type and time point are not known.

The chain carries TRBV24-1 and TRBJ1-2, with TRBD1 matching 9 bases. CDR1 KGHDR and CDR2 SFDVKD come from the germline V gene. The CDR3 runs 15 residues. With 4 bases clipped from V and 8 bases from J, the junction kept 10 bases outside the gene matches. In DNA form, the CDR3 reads TGTGCCACCAGTGAAGCATCCGGGACAGGGTTAGGCTACACCTTC. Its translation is CATSEASGTGLGYTF.

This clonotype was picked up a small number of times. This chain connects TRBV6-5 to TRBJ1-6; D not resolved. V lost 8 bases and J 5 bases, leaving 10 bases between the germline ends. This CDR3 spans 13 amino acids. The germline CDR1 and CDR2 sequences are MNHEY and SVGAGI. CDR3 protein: CASRTADNSPLHF. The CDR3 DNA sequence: TGTGCCAGCCGAACAGCGGATAATTCACCCCTCCACTTT.

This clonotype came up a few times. CDR3 sequence: CASSTRTGPLYNEQFF. The CDR3 DNA follows: TGTGCCAGCAGTACGAGGACAGGGCCCCTCTACAATGAGCAGTTCTTC. The chain combines TRBV12-3 or TRBV12-4 with TRBJ2-1; 8 bases are a match to TRBD1. The CDR3 loop spans 16 amino acids. Germline trimming cut 5 bases from V and 3 bases from J; bases unmatched to any gene: 9.

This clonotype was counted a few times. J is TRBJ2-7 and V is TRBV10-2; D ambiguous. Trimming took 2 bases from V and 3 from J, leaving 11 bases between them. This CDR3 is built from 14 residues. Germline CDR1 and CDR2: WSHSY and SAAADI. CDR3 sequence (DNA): TGCGCCAGCAGTGAGATCCCTTGGGGCTACGAGCAGTACTTC. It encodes CASSEIPWGYEQYF.

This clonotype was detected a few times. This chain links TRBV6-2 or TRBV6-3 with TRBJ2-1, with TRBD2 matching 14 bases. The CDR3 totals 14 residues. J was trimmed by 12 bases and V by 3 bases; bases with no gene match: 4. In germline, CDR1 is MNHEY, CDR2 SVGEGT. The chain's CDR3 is CASSYGTSGSVQFF. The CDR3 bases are TGTGCCAGCAGTTATGGGACTAGCGGGAGTGTGCAGTTCTTC.

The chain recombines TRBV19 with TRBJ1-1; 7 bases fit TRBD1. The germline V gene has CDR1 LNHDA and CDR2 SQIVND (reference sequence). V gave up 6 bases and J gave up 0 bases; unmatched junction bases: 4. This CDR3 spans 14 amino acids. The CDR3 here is CASRRGGMNTEAFF. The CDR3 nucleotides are TGTGCCAGTAGAAGAGGGGGCATGAACACTGAAGCTTTCTTT.

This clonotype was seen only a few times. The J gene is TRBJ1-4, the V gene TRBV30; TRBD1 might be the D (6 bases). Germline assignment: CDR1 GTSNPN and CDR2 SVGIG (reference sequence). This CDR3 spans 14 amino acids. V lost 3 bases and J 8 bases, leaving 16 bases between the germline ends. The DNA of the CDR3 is TGTGCCTGGAGCGGCCAGGGGAGGAAGGAAAAACTGTTTTTT. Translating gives CAWSGQGRKEKLFF.

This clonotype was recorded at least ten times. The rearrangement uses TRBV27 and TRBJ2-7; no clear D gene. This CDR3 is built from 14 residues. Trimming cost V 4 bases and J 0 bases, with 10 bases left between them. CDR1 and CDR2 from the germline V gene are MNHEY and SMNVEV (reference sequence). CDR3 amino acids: CASSSPGISYEQYF. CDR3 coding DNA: TGTGCCAGCAGTTCCCCGGGCATCTCCTACGAGCAGTACTTC.